These 18 T cell receptor beta chains were all obtained from the same sample, sequenced in a study of cytomegalovirus exposure and HLA in healthy donors. The PCR used 60 Vbeta and 13 Jbeta primers. The assay was immunoSEQ multiplex PCR, and TCRdb's table has in-frame clones only and misses some. The sample lists just under 70,000 clones, around four fifths occurring once. The sample was PBMCs. The source of these receptors is a human donor in good health.

CDR3 bases: TGTGCCAGTAGTATTGGTGGGACAGGGGATGAAAAACTGTTTTTT. Protein sequence: CASSIGGTGDEKLFF. V and J are TRBV19 and TRBJ1-4; 10 nucleotides line up with TRBD1. Germline CDR1 and CDR2: LNHDA and SQIVND (reference sequence). This CDR3 has 15 residues. J gave up 6 bases and V 3 bases, and 4 bases lay outside the gene matches. The entire variable domain, with the rest obtained from reference TRBV19 and TRBJ1-4, is as follows: DGGITQSPKYLFRKEGQNVTLSCEQNLNHDAMYWYRQDPGQGLRLIYYSQIVNDFQKGDIAEGYSVSREKKESFPLTVTSAQKNPTAFYLCASSIGGTGDEKLFFGSGTQLSVL.

The chain is built from TRBV15 and TRBJ1-6; D gene ambiguous. CDR3 length equals 15 residues. V was cut by 0 bases and J by 10 bases, with 13 bases left in between. The V gene's germline CDR1 is LNHNV and CDR2 YYDKDF (reference sequence). The CDR3 loop is CATSRDYGVHSPLHF. As DNA, the CDR3 is TGTGCCACCAGCAGAGATTACGGGGTACACTCACCCCTCCACTTT.

V usage is TRBV30 and J usage is TRBJ2-1, with 8 positions matching TRBD2. Germline values: CDR1 GTSNPN, CDR2 SVGIG (reference sequence). CDR3 length: 12 amino acids. The V segment lost 4 bases and the J segment 8 bases; nucleotides outside the gene matches: 4. The CDR3, as DNA: TGTGCCTGGAACCGGGGGGGCCATGAGCAGTTCTTC. Translated: CAWNRGGHEQFF.

The chain uses TRBV16 and TRBJ2-4, with 9 bases lining up with TRBD1. From germline, CDR1 is KGHSY and CDR2 FQNENV. J was trimmed by 1 base and V by 0 bases; bases with no gene match: 4. This CDR3 has 17 residues. The CDR3 protein is CASSQSSGQGAKNIQYF. Here the CDR3 DNA reads TGTGCCAGCAGCCAATCTTCCGGACAGGGGGCCAAAAACATTCAGTACTTC.

V gene TRBV18 combines with J gene TRBJ2-5; D may be TRBD2 (7 bases). The germline CDR1 and CDR2 sequences are KGHSH and LQKENI. CDR3 length: 15 residues. The V and J ends lost 3 bases and 5 bases respectively, with 16 bases between them. This chain's CDR3 is CASSPTAGARETQYF. As DNA, the CDR3 is TGTGCCAGCTCACCTACGGCGGGGGCGCGGGAGACCCAGTACTTC.

The chain employs TRBV30 and TRBJ2-1, with 10 positions matching TRBD2. The trim removed 3 bases at V and 10 bases at J, leaving 9 bases unmatched. Germline V gives CDR1 GTSNPN, CDR2 SVGIG (reference sequence). CDR3 size: 14 residues. CDR3 bases: TGTGCCTGGAGCGCCAGCGGGGGGGCACGCGAGCAGTTCTTC. This sequence encodes CAWSASGGAREQFF.

The V call is TRBV5-1, the J call TRBJ2-5; D unresolved. Germline V gives CDR1 SGHRS, CDR2 YFSETQ. V lost 0 bases, J lost 1 base, and 4 bases lay in between. The CDR3 contains 13 residues. CDR3 sequence: CASSLGSQETQYF. CDR3 DNA: TGCGCCAGCAGCTTGGGTAGCCAAGAGACCCAGTACTTC.

The chain uses TRBV7-2 and TRBJ2-2; D is possibly TRBD1 (5 bases). The V gene's germline CDR1 is SGHTA and CDR2 FQGNSA. The CDR3 covers 16 residues. Trimming stripped 1 base from V and 4 bases from J, with 13 bases between. CDR3 in DNA: TGTGCCAGCAGCTTAGTGTCAGGGCGTTTCACCGGGGAGCTGTTTTTT. Translated: CASSLVSGRFTGELFF.

This rearrangement joins TRBV5-1 to TRBJ1-4; D not certain. The CDR3 sequence is 14 residues long. Germline CDR1 reads SGHRS; CDR2 reads YFSETQ. V lost 5 bases to trimming and J lost 4 bases, with 12 bases between them. CDR3 sequence reads: CASRIGYNNEKLFF. DNA for the CDR3: TGCGCCAGCAGGATCGGGTATAATAATGAAAAACTGTTTTTT.

Of note for this clone: Distinct nucleotide sequences in the sample also encode this CDR3. The chain uses TRBV28 and TRBJ1-2; 8 bases line up with TRBD1. J lost 3 bases, V lost 6 bases, and 3 bases had no gene match. This CDR3 is 13 amino acids long. Germline-derived CDR1 and CDR2 are MDHEN and SYDVKM. CDR3 in DNA: TGTGCCAGCAGGACAGGGGATGACTATGGCTACACCTTC. This codes for CASRTGDDYGYTF.

A remark on this clone: The germline gene is not matched at one end of the junction; a read error may be the cause. The rearrangement joins TRBV6-6 to TRBJ2-3; 10 bases are a match to TRBD2. This CDR3 is 13 amino acids long. Germline V gene data show CDR1 as MNHNY and CDR2 as SVGAGI (reference sequence). CDR3 sequence: CGGRTSGTDTQYF. CDR3 nucleotide sequence: TGCGGCGGAAGGACTAGCGGTACAGATACGCAGTATTTT.

The chain combines TRBV6-5 with TRBJ1-2; no clear D. The CDR3 spans 14 residues. Germline lookup yields CDR1 MNHEY and CDR2 SVGAGI. Trimming stripped 5 bases from V and 2 bases from J, with 12 bases between. This chain's CDR3 is CASSPVFENYGYTF. The CDR3, as DNA: TGTGCCAGCAGTCCCGTTTTTGAGAACTATGGCTACACCTTC.

This clone was detected only once. This chain links TRBV4-2 with TRBJ2-7; a weak D match, TRBD1 (6 bases). The CDR3 covers 13 residues. V shed 5 bases and J shed 3 bases, with 11 bases lying between them. Germline CDR1 LGHNA, CDR2 YNFKEQ. The CDR3, as DNA: TGTGCCAGCAGCTCAAAGGACAGCTACGAGCAGTACTTC. Amino acids: CASSSKDSYEQYF.

The genes are TRBV5-1 and TRBJ1-4; D remains ambiguous. The ends were cut back, 1 base at V and 3 bases at J, with 7 bases in the middle. This CDR3 contains 14 residues. CDR1 is SGHRS, CDR2 YFSETQ, per germline. The CDR3 here is CASSLSRSNEKLFF. The CDR3 DNA reads TGCGCCAGCAGCTTGAGCAGGTCTAATGAAAAACTGTTTTTT.

This clone appeared once. V usage is TRBV7-7 and J usage is TRBJ2-2, with D unresolved. This CDR3 is 13 amino acids long. Germline V gene data show CDR1 as SSHAT and CDR2 as FNYEAQ (reference sequence). Trimming stripped 1 base from V and 6 bases from J, with 6 bases between. The CDR3 sequence is CASSLDSSGELFF. CDR3 nucleotides: TGTGCCAGCAGCTTAGACTCGTCCGGGGAGCTGTTTTTT.

J is TRBJ1-1 and V is TRBV5-1, with D possibly being TRBD1 (5 bases). Trimming took off 4 bases at V and 2 bases at J, with 15 bases between the two ends. The germline CDR1 and CDR2 sequences are SGHRS and YFSETQ. The CDR3 length is 15 residues. CDR3 loop: CASSPTTVLNTEAFF. CDR3 DNA: TGCGCCAGCAGCCCAACGACAGTTCTAAACACTGAAGCTTTCTTT.

The rearrangement joins TRBV5-4 to TRBJ2-5, with TRBD1 identical over 9 bases. The J call is in doubt because the DNA end fits TRBJ2-7 better. Germline CDR1 and CDR2: SGHNT and YYREEE (reference sequence). The length of the CDR3 is 15 residues. In nucleotides, the CDR3 is TGTGCCAGCAGCTTGGCCGGGACAGGGACCTACGAGCAGTACTTC. Amino acid sequence: CASSLAGTGTYEQYF.

V usage is TRBV6-1 and J usage is TRBJ1-4; 9 bases align to TRBD1. The CDR3 extends over 17 amino acids. V dropped 2 bases and J dropped 7; count of bases not matched to a gene: 11. CDR1 is MNHNS and CDR2 is SASEGT in the germline V gene. CDR3 bases: TGTGCCAGCAGTGAATTGTGGACAGGGGCTTCTGGTGAAAAACTGTTTTTT. Its protein is CASSELWTGASGEKLFF.